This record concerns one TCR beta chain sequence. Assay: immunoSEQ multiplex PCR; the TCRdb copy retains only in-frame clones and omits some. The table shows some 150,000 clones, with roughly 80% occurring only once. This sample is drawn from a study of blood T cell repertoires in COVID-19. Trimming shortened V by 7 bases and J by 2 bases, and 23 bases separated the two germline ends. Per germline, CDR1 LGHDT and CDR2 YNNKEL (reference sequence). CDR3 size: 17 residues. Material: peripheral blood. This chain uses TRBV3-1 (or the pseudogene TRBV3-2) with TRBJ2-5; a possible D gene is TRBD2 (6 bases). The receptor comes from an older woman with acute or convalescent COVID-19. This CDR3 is CASTLLGTGGPQETQYF. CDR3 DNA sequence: TGTGCCAGCACCCTTTTAGGGACCGGGGGACCTCAAGAGACCCAGTACTTC.